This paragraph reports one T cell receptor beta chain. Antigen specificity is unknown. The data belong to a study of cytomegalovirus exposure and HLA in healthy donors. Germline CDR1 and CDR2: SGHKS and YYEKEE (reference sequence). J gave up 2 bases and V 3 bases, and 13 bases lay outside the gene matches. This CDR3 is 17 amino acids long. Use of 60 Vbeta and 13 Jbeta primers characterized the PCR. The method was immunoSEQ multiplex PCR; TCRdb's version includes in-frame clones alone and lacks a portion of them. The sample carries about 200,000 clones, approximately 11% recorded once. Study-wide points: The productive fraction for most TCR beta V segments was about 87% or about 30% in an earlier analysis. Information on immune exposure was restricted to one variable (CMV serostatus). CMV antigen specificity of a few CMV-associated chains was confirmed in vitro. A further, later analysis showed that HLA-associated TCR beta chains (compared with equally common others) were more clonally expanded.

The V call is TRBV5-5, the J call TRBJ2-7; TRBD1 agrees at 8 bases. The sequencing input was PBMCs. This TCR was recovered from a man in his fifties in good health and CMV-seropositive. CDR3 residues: CASSWRAQGQGAYEQYF. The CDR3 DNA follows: TGTGCCAGCAGCTGGAGGGCCCAAGGACAGGGAGCCTACGAGCAGTACTTC.